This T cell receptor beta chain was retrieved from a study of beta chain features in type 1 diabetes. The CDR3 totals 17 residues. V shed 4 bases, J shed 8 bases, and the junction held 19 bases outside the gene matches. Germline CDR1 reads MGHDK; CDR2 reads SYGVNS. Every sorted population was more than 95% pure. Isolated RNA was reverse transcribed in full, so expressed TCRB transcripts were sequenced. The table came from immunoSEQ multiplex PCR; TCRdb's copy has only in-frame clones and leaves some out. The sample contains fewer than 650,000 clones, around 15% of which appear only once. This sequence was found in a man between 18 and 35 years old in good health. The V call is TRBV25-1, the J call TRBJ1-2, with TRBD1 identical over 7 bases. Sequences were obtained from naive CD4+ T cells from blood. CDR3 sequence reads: CASSGAKDRHNWAGYTF. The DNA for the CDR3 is TGTGCCAGCAGTGGGGCAAAGGACAGGCACAACTGGGCCGGCTACACCTTC.